This T cell receptor (beta chain) was found in a study of CD8+CD57+ T cells in acquired aplastic anemia listed by TCRdb under 2018. A note on the overall study: Extracted DNA from sorted CD4+ and CD8+ cells averaged around 3.4 ug, ranging from roughly 0.17 to 30 ug. CD8+CD57+ expansion was defined as a frequency above the mean frequency observed in healthy subjects.

This clonotype was recorded many times. Which antigen it targets is not known. No much larger clone is present one base from it, and per-base qualities are unavailable. Genomic DNA served as template for TCR beta VDJ combination and CDR3 sequence profiling. An Illumina HiSeq 2000 was the platform used for TCR repertoire sequencing. For the original study's pipeline: TRBV/TRBJ rearrangement plots, CDR3 size and DJ length profiles, and Simpson's diversity index were used to evaluate the repertoires. The immunodominant clone was defined as the most abundant DNA sequence in deep sequencing data. CDR3 amino acid sequences were checked for sharing between subjects and were compared against published repertoires and the VDJdb database. TCRdb trimmed public reads at Q25 via fastp, called clones via MiXCR and kept in-frame beta chains. Each entry is one CDR3 protein sequence, shown with its most common DNA and genes. TCRdb, not the authors, supplied the V and J calls. The sample table holds 150,000 to 200,000 distinct CDR3 sequences, of which around 48% were seen once. More than 0.95% of the sample rests with the top ten.

Flow cytometry had shown CD8+CD57+ cell expansion in the patients selected for sequencing. All patients had severe acquired aplastic anemia diagnosed by International Study of Aplastic Anemia and Agranulocytosis and Camitta criteria. At the time blood was sampled, none of the patients had received any therapy. In the study, sorted CD4+ and CD8+ blood T cells from patients with severe aplastic anemia and from healthy subjects underwent deep sequencing of TCR repertoires. Patients were enrolled under clinicaltrials.gov protocols 00001620, 01623167, 00001397, 00071045, 00081523 and 00961064 in the USA. Ficoll-Paque density gradient centrifugation was used to isolate peripheral blood mononuclear cells. Before DNA extraction, CD4+ and CD8+ T cells were sorted by FACS or by magnetic beads. Compared with germline, V lacks 2 bases and J lacks 4 bases; bases without a gene match: 4. Inclusive of the bounding cysteine and phenylalanine, the CDR3 is 15 residues long. The only DNA kept is the CDR3, 45 bases in frame from the first base. The germline V gene gives CDR1 as SGHTA and CDR2 as FQGTGA.

What the authors observed across the whole study: Around 30 CD8+ CDR3 sequences were found in both patients and controls but appeared to be highly expressed in patients and within the immunodominant clones of the patients. CD8+ Simpson's diversity did not differ significantly between patients and healthy controls (P=0.060).

The sequenced material came from sorted CD4+, CD8+, or CD8+CD57+ T cells (not recorded which) from PBMCs. The sequence was obtained from a human donor with aplastic anemia. The sequence joins TRBV7-3 to TRBJ2-1, with 8 bases matching TRBD2. In nucleotides, the sequence is TGTGCCAGCAGCTTAGTAGCGGGGCCGTACAATGAGCAGTTCTTC. Its coded protein is CASSLVAGPYNEQFF.